Below, 14 T cell receptor beta chains from the same sample are listed, as sequenced in a study of blood T cell repertoires in COVID-19. Sequenced by immunoSEQ multiplex PCR; TCRdb stores in-frame clones only, minus some. The data contain some 180,000 clones, 70% to 90% of them seen just once; the ten biggest clones take up 2% to 3%. Sequenced sample: peripheral blood. These receptors were obtained from a woman older than 75 with COVID-19, enrolled during active disease.

The rearrangement joins TRBV18 to TRBJ2-7, with TRBD1 as a possible D gene (5 bases). Trimming left V 0 bases short and J 1 base short, with 10 bases between. The germline V gene encodes CDR1 KGHSH and CDR2 LQKENI. The CDR3 spans 15 residues. The CDR3 is CASSPPSTGSYEQYF. Written as DNA, the CDR3 is TGTGCCAGCTCACCACCGTCTACAGGTTCCTACGAGCAGTACTTC.

The chain combines TRBV19 with TRBJ2-7, with D tentatively TRBD2 (5 bases). This CDR3 spans 21 amino acids. Trimming removed 4 bases at V and 5 bases at J, with 36 bases between. Germline CDR1 is LNHDA and CDR2 is SQIVND (reference sequence). The chain's CDR3 is CASSKVGKLSGSFGGDNEQYF. The CDR3 nucleotides are TGTGCCAGTAGTAAGGTTGGGAAGCTGTCGGGTTCTTTTGGAGGAGACAACGAGCAGTACTTC.

The rearrangement uses TRBV3-1 (or the pseudogene TRBV3-2) and TRBJ2-7; TRBD2 matches 8 bases. V was pared by 5 bases and J by 4 bases, with 25 bases of the junction left unmatched. CDR1 is LGHDT and CDR2 is YNNKEL in the germline V gene (reference sequence). The CDR3 length is 20 residues. The CDR3 sequence is CASSATRTGLAGTVPYEQYF. CDR3 in DNA: TGTGCCAGCAGCGCTACGCGAACTGGCTTAGCGGGAACGGTCCCGTACGAGCAGTACTTC.

This chain connects TRBV18 to TRBJ2-2; TRBD2 matches at 8 bases. V shed 4 bases, J shed 3 bases, and the junction held 1 base outside the gene matches. Germline V gene sequence: CDR1 KGHSH, CDR2 LQKENI. The CDR3 totals 14 residues. CDR3 nucleotides: TGTGCCAGCTCACTACTAGCGGACACCGGGGAGCTGTTTTTT. This encodes CASSLLADTGELFF.

This chain connects TRBV4-3 to TRBJ2-3; D is possibly TRBD2 (5 bases). This CDR3 has 13 residues. Trimming took off 2 bases at V and 4 bases at J, with 7 bases between the two ends. Germline-derived CDR1 and CDR2 are LGHNA and YSLEER. The DNA for the CDR3 is TGCGCCAGCAGCCAACTCGGGGCAGATACGCAGTATTTT. Encoded protein: CASSQLGADTQYF.

The rearrangement links TRBV18 to TRBJ2-7; D gene uncertain. V dropped 3 bases and J dropped 0 bases, with 6 bases sitting between them. CDR1 and CDR2 (germline): KGHSH, LQKENI. CDR3 size: 13 residues. CDR3 DNA sequence: TGTGCCAGCTCACCTGTGAGCTCCTACGAGCAGTACTTC. Residues: CASSPVSSYEQYF.

This clone has only a few counts. V and J are TRBV18 and TRBJ2-5; maybe TRBD2 (5 bases). The length of the CDR3 is 13 residues. Trimming took 1 base from V and 5 from J, leaving 8 bases between them. Per the germline V gene, CDR1 is KGHSH and CDR2 is LQKENI. For the CDR3, the DNA is TGTGCCAGCTCACCACGCCCGGGGGAGACCCAGTACTTC. Translated: CASSPRPGETQYF.

The chain joins TRBV4-1 to TRBJ2-1; 9 bases agree with TRBD2. The V segment lost 0 bases and the J segment 4 bases; nucleotides outside the gene matches: 10. From germline, CDR1 is MGHRA and CDR2 YSYEKL. The length of the CDR3 is 18 residues. CDR3: CASSQDFYGTSTYNEQFF. The CDR3 region has the DNA TGCGCCAGCAGCCAAGATTTTTACGGGACTAGCACATACAATGAGCAGTTCTTC.

The chain joins TRBV18 to TRBJ2-7; possibly TRBD1 for D (8 bases). CDR3 length equals 15 residues. V was trimmed by 4 bases and J by 2 bases, leaving 15 bases between them. Germline-derived CDR1 and CDR2 are KGHSH and LQKENI. CDR3 DNA: TGTGCCAGCTCACGGGAACAGGGGGGGGCCTACGAGCAGTACTTC. Translation: CASSREQGGAYEQYF.

Only a few counts were recorded for this clone. The gene calls are TRBV28 and TRBJ1-5; TRBD1 matches at 9 bases. The ends lost 8 bases at V and 4 bases at J; junction bases unmatched: 9. This CDR3 region has 15 residues. Germline CDR1 reads MDHEN; CDR2 reads SYDVKM. The CDR3 DNA reads as TGTGCCAGCTTGCGACAGGGGGAGAAGAATCAGCCCCAGCATTTT. Translated, it gives CASLRQGEKNQPQHF.

V usage is TRBV9 and J usage is TRBJ2-2, with 11 bases matching TRBD2. V gave up 3 bases and J gave up 7 bases; unmatched junction bases: 8. The germline V gene has CDR1 SGDLS and CDR2 YYNGEE. This CDR3 region has 16 residues. CDR3 DNA: TGTGCCAGCAGCGCCGGGACTAGCGGACTTGGCGGGGAGCTGTTTTTT. Its translation: CASSAGTSGLGGELFF.

The chain carries TRBV5-1 and TRBJ1-1; D might be TRBD1 (5 bases). Germline loops: CDR1 SGHRS, CDR2 YFSETQ. Between the trimmed V and J ends, which lost 3 bases and 3 bases, there was a span of 9 bases. The length of the CDR3 is 13 residues. CDR3 coding DNA: TGCGCCAGCAGCTCGTTAGGGGACACTGAAGCTTTCTTT. Encoded protein: CASSSLGDTEAFF. The full variable domain, rest sourced from reference TRBV5-1 and TRBJ1-1, is KAGVTQTPRYLIKTRGQQVTLSCSPISGHRSVSWYQQTPGQGLQFLFEYFSETQRNKGNFPGRFSGRQFSNSRSEMNVSTLELGDSALYLCASSSLGDTEAFFGQGTRLTVV.

The chain combines TRBV27 with TRBJ2-3, with D unclear. The CDR3 runs to 13 residues. The V gene lost 5 bases and the J gene lost 6 bases, with 12 bases spanning the gap. Germline lookup yields CDR1 MNHEY and CDR2 SMNVEV (reference sequence). The CDR3 here is CASSPLTPDTQYF. The CDR3 nucleotides read TGTGCCAGCAGTCCCCTAACCCCGGATACGCAGTATTTT.

As concerns this clone: The identical CDR3 is also encoded by other nucleotide sequences in the sample. The V call is TRBV28, the J call TRBJ2-3; 11 bases align to TRBD2. From germline, CDR1 is MDHEN and CDR2 SYDVKM. This CDR3 comprises 16 residues. J lost 0 bases, V lost 4 bases, and 3 bases had no gene match. The CDR3: CASSSRLAGSTDTQYF. Here the CDR3 DNA reads TGTGCCAGCAGTTCCCGACTAGCGGGAAGCACAGATACGCAGTATTTT.